These 26 T cell receptor beta chains came from one sample sequenced in a study of T cells after somatic rescue of genetic block. Assay: immunoSEQ multiplex PCR; the TCRdb copy retains only in-frame clones and omits some. The sample lists approximately 100,000 clones; 70% to 90% were seen once. Sequences were obtained from peripheral blood mononuclear cells (PBMCs). These receptors originate from a woman younger than 35.

CDR3 protein: CSVVGPRGTEAFF. The CDR3 DNA reads TGCAGCGTTGTGGGACCCCGGGGGACTGAAGCTTTCTTT. The V and J genes are TRBV29-1 and TRBJ1-1, with D possibly TRBD1 on 5 matching bases. The V gene's germline CDR1 is SQVTM and CDR2 ANQGSEA. V was cut by 4 bases and J by 5 bases, with 14 bases left in between. CDR3 size: 13 residues.

CDR3 sequence (DNA): TGCGCCAGCCTTGACAAAGGCACCGGGGAGCTGTTTTTT. Amino acids: CASLDKGTGELFF. The chain carries TRBV10-1 and TRBJ2-2; D is unclear. The germline V and J ends were trimmed by 8 bases and 4 bases, with 11 bases remaining between them. CDR1 and CDR2 from the germline V gene are WNHNN and SYGVQD (reference sequence). The CDR3 sequence is 13 residues long.

This chain joins TRBV5-4 and TRBJ1-3, with D unclear. Per germline, CDR1 SGHNT and CDR2 YYREEE (reference sequence). V gave up 1 base and J gave up 0 bases, with 11 bases separating them. This CDR3 region has 16 residues. The CDR3 sequence: CASSLFPPSSGNTIYF. DNA for the CDR3: TGTGCCAGCAGCTTGTTTCCGCCGAGCTCTGGAAACACCATATATTTT.

This clone was observed once. The rearrangement links TRBV7-6 to TRBJ2-2; 7 positions agree with TRBD2. Germline V gives CDR1 SGHVS, CDR2 FNYEAQ. CDR3 size: 19 residues. With V trimmed by 3 bases and J by 0 bases, 13 bases remained unmatched. The CDR3 DNA follows: TGTGCCAGCAGCTTGGCCGGGACTACACGCCAGACGAACACCGGGGAGCTGTTTTTT. This codes for CASSLAGTTRQTNTGELFF. The variable domain in full, completed from reference TRBV7-6 and TRBJ2-2, reads GAGVSQSPRYKVTKRGQDVALRCDPISGHVSLYWYRQALGQGPEFLTYFNYEAQQDKSGLPNDRFSAERPEGSISTLTIQRTEQRDSAMYRCASSLAGTTRQTNTGELFFGEGSRLTVL.

The chain combines TRBV19 with TRBJ1-5; D possibly corresponds to TRBD1 (6 bases). The CDR3 has 15 amino acids. The germline gives CDR1 LNHDA, CDR2 SQIVND (reference sequence). V shed 8 bases and J shed 0 bases, with 14 bases lying between them. As DNA, the CDR3 is TGTGCCAGTCGAAGGGGGACCTATAGCAATCAGCCCCAGCATTTT. Protein: CASRRGTYSNQPQHF.

For this clone: The sample contains more than one DNA sequence encoding this CDR3. The chain combines TRBV5-1 with TRBJ2-2, with D maybe TRBD2 (6 bases). There are 14 residues in the CDR3. CDR1 SGHRS and CDR2 YFSETQ come from the germline V gene. V was shortened by 5 bases and J by 0 bases, with 8 bases between the two germline ends. CDR3 coding DNA: TGCGCCAGCAGTGCGGGGCCGAACACCGGGGAGCTGTTTTTT. This codes for CASSAGPNTGELFF. Looking up the rest from reference TRBV5-1 and TRBJ2-2 gives the full variable domain: KAGVTQTPRYLIKTRGQQVTLSCSPISGHRSVSWYQQTPGQGLQFLFEYFSETQRNKGNFPGRFSGRQFSNSRSEMNVSTLELGDSALYLCASSAGPNTGELFFGEGSRLTVL.

This clone was picked up a small number of times. The chain couples TRBV7-2 to TRBJ1-5; TRBD1 is a possible D gene (5 bases). Germline V CDR1 and CDR2: SGHTA, FQGNSA. The V and J ends lost 1 base and 0 bases respectively, with 13 bases between them. The CDR3 loop spans 17 amino acids. CDR3 residues: CASSLGGSPSSNQPQHF. CDR3 sequence (DNA): TGTGCCAGCAGCTTAGGGGGGTCCCCAAGTAGCAATCAGCCCCAGCATTTT.

A word on this clone: This specimen includes other DNA sequences encoding the same CDR3. The J gene is TRBJ1-5, the V gene TRBV7-2; D gene ambiguous. The CDR3 totals 13 residues. Trimming stripped 6 bases from V and 2 bases from J, with 8 bases between. Germline V gene sequence: CDR1 SGHTA, CDR2 FQGNSA. The CDR3 loop is CASSLRGNQPQHF. CDR3 in DNA: TGTGCCAGCAGTCTTAGGGGCAATCAGCCCCAGCATTTT. The full variable domain, rest sourced from reference TRBV7-2 and TRBJ1-5, is GAGVSQSPSNKVTEKGKDVELRCDPISGHTALYWYRQSLGQGLEFLIYFQGNSAPDKSGLPSDRFSAERTGGSVSTLTIQRTQQEDSAVYLCASSLRGNQPQHFGDGTRLSIL.

The chain links TRBV27 to TRBJ1-5, with 7 bases lining up with TRBD1. Germline-derived CDR1 and CDR2 are MNHEY and SMNVEV (reference sequence). Trimming removed 5 bases from V and 0 bases from J; junction bases left unmatched: 10. The CDR3 is 17 amino acids. CDR3 nucleotide sequence: TGTGCCAGCAGTCGGTTCGGGACAGTTGATAGCAATCAGCCCCAGCATTTT. It is translated as CASSRFGTVDSNQPQHF.

The chain employs TRBV7-6 and TRBJ1-1, with 8 bases matching TRBD1. This CDR3 has 15 residues. Germline assignment: CDR1 SGHVS and CDR2 FNYEAQ. V gave up 4 bases and J gave up 2 bases; unmatched junction bases: 6. This chain's CDR3 is CASSWDRNENTEAFF. CDR3 DNA: TGTGCCAGCAGCTGGGACAGGAATGAAAACACTGAAGCTTTCTTT. The whole variable domain, filled in from reference TRBV7-6 and TRBJ1-1, reads GAGVSQSPRYKVTKRGQDVALRCDPISGHVSLYWYRQALGQGPEFLTYFNYEAQQDKSGLPNDRFSAERPEGSISTLTIQRTEQRDSAMYRCASSWDRNENTEAFFGQGTRLTVV.

The chain employs TRBV7-8 and TRBJ1-1; D gene unclear. In germline, CDR1 is SGHVS, CDR2 FQNEAQ. V was trimmed by 4 bases and J by 7 bases, leaving 13 bases between them. The CDR3 spans 13 residues. The CDR3 DNA reads as TGTGCCAGCAGCTCGGTTGGAAGAGGTGAAGCTTTCTTT. It is translated as CASSSVGRGEAFF.

The CDR3 DNA reads as TGTGCCAGCTCACCCGGGGCAGACGGGCTGTCCAATCAGCCCCAGCATTTT. Amino acid sequence: CASSPGADGLSNQPQHF. This chain connects TRBV18 to TRBJ1-5, with D tentatively TRBD1 (5 bases). The germline CDR1 and CDR2 sequences are KGHSH and LQKENI. The CDR3 consists of 17 residues. Between the trimmed V and J ends, which lost 3 bases and 3 bases, there was a span of 18 bases.

The J gene is TRBJ2-5, the V gene TRBV6-4; TRBD2 matches at 8 bases. Germline V gene data show CDR1 as MRHNA and CDR2 as SNTAGT. V gave up 4 bases and J gave up 1 base; unmatched junction bases: 5. The CDR3 consists of 15 residues. The CDR3 region has the DNA TGTGCCAGCAGTGCGACTAGCGCCCTCCAAGAGACCCAGTACTTC. This gives the protein CASSATSALQETQYF.

This clone was recorded many times. This chain uses TRBV7-9 with TRBJ2-5; 9 bases map to TRBD1. This CDR3 contains 16 residues. After removal of 8 bases from V and 5 bases from J, the junction contained 15 bases not matched to a gene. Looked up from germline, CDR1 is SEHNR and CDR2 is FQNEAQ (reference sequence). In DNA form, the CDR3 reads TGTGCCAGCCCCGACCCGAAGGGACAGGGACCCGAGACCCAGTACTTC. Its protein is CASPDPKGQGPETQYF.

This clone has a count of ten or more. V usage is TRBV19 and J usage is TRBJ2-3; tentative D call: TRBD1 (5 bases). Germline V gene data show CDR1 as LNHDA and CDR2 as SQIVND (reference sequence). There are 14 residues in the CDR3. Trimming shortened V by 1 base and J by 5 bases, and 10 bases separated the two germline ends. CDR3 region: CASSIVAGRDTQYF. CDR3 coding DNA: TGTGCCAGTAGTATAGTTGCAGGGCGAGATACGCAGTATTTT.

The chain joins TRBV30 to TRBJ1-2, with unresolved D. Germline-derived CDR1 and CDR2 are GTSNPN and SVGIG (reference sequence). Trimming shortened V by 2 bases and J by 7 bases, and 14 bases separated the two germline ends. The CDR3 covers 13 residues. This CDR3 reads CAWSPGSLPGYTF. The CDR3 nucleotides are TGTGCCTGGAGTCCCGGGAGTCTTCCTGGCTACACCTTC.

The gene calls are TRBV7-2 and TRBJ2-1; TRBD2 aligns across 8 bases. Looked up from germline, CDR1 is SGHTA and CDR2 is FQGNSA. This CDR3 spans 14 amino acids. V shed 1 base and J 6 bases; nucleotides not matched to a gene: 2. CDR3 DNA: TGTGCCAGCAGCTTAGGGGGACTAGGCAATGAGCAGTTCTTC. It yields the protein CASSLGGLGNEQFF.

In nucleotides, the CDR3 is TGTGCCAGCAGCTCTGAGACAGGGCCATACGAGCAGTACTTC. Translated: CASSSETGPYEQYF. The rearrangement links TRBV7-6 to TRBJ2-7, with 7 bases that match TRBD1. The CDR3 contains 14 residues. J gave up 4 bases and V 4 bases, and 7 bases lay outside the gene matches. CDR1 is SGHVS and CDR2 is FNYEAQ in the germline V gene.

This chain links TRBV6-5 with TRBJ2-7; D may be TRBD2 (6 bases). The V and J ends lost 6 bases and 1 base respectively, with 13 bases between them. CDR3 length: 14 amino acids. Germline-derived CDR1 and CDR2 are MNHEY and SVGAGI. The CDR3 loop reads CASSPSEPSYEQYF. The CDR3 region has the DNA TGTGCCAGCAGCCCTAGCGAGCCTTCCTACGAGCAGTACTTC.

This clone was detected many times. Other DNA sequences within the sample encode an identical CDR3. The rearrangement links TRBV6-4 to TRBJ2-3, with 9 bases fitting TRBD2. J gave up 0 bases and V 4 bases, and 2 bases lay outside the gene matches. There are 15 residues in the CDR3. CDR1 is MRHNA and CDR2 is SNTAGT in the germline V gene. In nucleotides, the CDR3 is TGTGCCAGCAGTGTGACTAGCGGTAGCACAGATACGCAGTATTTT. Translated: CASSVTSGSTDTQYF.

The rearrangement links TRBV12-5 to TRBJ2-3; D is possibly TRBD1 or TRBD2 (5 bases each). The CDR3 totals 16 residues. The germline gives CDR1 LGHNT, CDR2 FRNRAP. V dropped 0 bases and J dropped 6 bases, with 16 bases sitting between them. In nucleotides, the CDR3 is TGTGCTAGTGGTTTGGTACACACTCGGGGCGGGGATACGCAGTATTTT. This gives the protein CASGLVHTRGGDTQYF.

The V and J genes are TRBV9 and TRBJ1-3, with TRBD1 as a possible D gene (5 bases). The germline V gene encodes CDR1 SGDLS and CDR2 YYNGEE. This CDR3 has 15 amino acids. V gave up 3 bases and J gave up 6 bases, with 16 bases separating them. The CDR3 DNA is TGTGCCAGCAGCGCCCTAGGGGCCCCAGAAAACACCATATATTTT. Translated: CASSALGAPENTIYF.

This chain joins TRBV7-8 and TRBJ2-1; maybe TRBD2 (6 bases). The CDR3 runs 14 residues. Trimming pared 0 bases from V and 8 bases from J, leaving 11 bases between. Germline assignment: CDR1 SGHVS and CDR2 FQNEAQ. DNA for the CDR3: TGTGCCAGCAGCTTAGCGGAGGGAGAAGATGAGCAGTTCTTC. Protein product: CASSLAEGEDEQFF.

This sequence joins TRBV18 and TRBJ2-7, with D perhaps TRBD1 or TRBD2 (5 bases each). This CDR3 contains 17 residues. The V end lost 0 bases, the J end lost 6 bases, and 21 bases lay between the germline ends. CDR1 is KGHSH and CDR2 is LQKENI in the germline V gene. DNA of the CDR3: TGTGCCAGCTCACCACCAGGTGGGGGACGGGGCATGGGCGAGCAGTACTTC. It specifies CASSPPGGGRGMGEQYF.

The chain combines TRBV5-4 with TRBJ2-7; 14 bases agree with TRBD2. The germline V gene has CDR1 SGHNT and CDR2 YYREEE (reference sequence). V was pared by 0 bases and J by 2 bases, with 4 bases of the junction left unmatched. This CDR3 is built from 17 residues. The CDR3 reads CASSLGLAGGPPYEQYF. CDR3 sequence (DNA): TGTGCCAGCAGCTTGGGACTAGCGGGAGGGCCGCCCTACGAGCAGTACTTC.

The chain combines TRBV11-3 with TRBJ1-1, with TRBD1 matching over 7 bases. The germline CDR1 and CDR2 sequences are SGHNT and YENEEA. This CDR3 is 15 amino acids long. The junction had 4 bases not matched to a gene; V was cut back by 1 base and J by 2 bases. The CDR3 sequence: CASSLGQGENTEAFF. CDR3 DNA sequence: TGTGCCAGCAGCTTAGGGCAGGGGGAAAACACTGAAGCTTTCTTT.